This T cell receptor (beta chain) was profiled in a study of response to subunit inactivated influenza vaccine. General study results and limits: The authors put forward the suggestion that each seasonal influenza vaccination may bring in only a limited number of new T cells.

TCRdb called the RT-PCR reads again in MiXCR, with one record for every CDR3 protein. The sample contains about 530,000 distinct CDR3 sequences, 12% of which appear only once. Notes on this clonotype: As yet, its antigen is unknown.

The germline CDR1 and CDR2 sequences are DFQATT and SNEGSKA (reference sequence). V gave up 0 bases and J gave up 4 bases, with 7 bases separating them. This CDR3 has 12 residues. The sequence derives from a man aged 45 to 65 who received an inactivated influenza vaccine. The chain couples TRBV20-1 to TRBJ2-7; D is unclear. Sequences were derived from PBMCs from blood, sampled on the day of vaccination. The CDR3 protein is CSAREQQYEQYF. The CDR3 nucleotides read TGCAGTGCTAGAGAGCAGCAATACGAGCAGTACTTC.